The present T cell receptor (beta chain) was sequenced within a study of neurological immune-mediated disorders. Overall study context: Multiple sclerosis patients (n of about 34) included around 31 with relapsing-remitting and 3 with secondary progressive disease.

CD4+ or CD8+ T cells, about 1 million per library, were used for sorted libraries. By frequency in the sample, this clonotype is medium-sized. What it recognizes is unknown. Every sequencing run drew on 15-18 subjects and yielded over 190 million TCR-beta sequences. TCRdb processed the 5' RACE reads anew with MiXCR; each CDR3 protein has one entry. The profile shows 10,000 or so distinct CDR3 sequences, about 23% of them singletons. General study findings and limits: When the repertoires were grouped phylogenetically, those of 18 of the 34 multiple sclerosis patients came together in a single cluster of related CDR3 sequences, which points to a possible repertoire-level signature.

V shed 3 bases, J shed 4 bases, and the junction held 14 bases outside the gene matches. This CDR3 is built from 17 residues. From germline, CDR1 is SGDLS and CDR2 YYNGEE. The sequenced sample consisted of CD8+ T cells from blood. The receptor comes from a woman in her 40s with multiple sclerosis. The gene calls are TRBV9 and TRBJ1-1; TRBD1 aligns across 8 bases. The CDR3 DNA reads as TGTGCCAGCAGCGATGGAGTCGGGACAGGACGAGGCACTGAAGCTTTCTTT. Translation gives CASSDGVGTGRGTEAFF.